This entry describes one TCR beta chain. This clone has a handful of counts. Its antigen target is currently unknown. No base qualities exist here, and no much larger clone lies one base off it. This specimen comes from a study of cytomegalovirus exposure and HLA in healthy donors (dated by TCRdb to the late 2010s). About the study as a whole: An earlier analysis of approximately 640 of the donors reported 250 to 300 Gb of sequence data and some 100 million unique TCR beta sequences from about 179 million T cells. Approximately 300 gigabases of sequencing data and roughly 81 million unique TCR sequences made up an early release that covered several hundred HLA-typed donors. Among the roughly 400 genotyped donors, roughly 80% belonged to the genetic ancestry cluster associated with self-reported Caucasian donors. The study was designed to test whether signatures of past pathogen exposure could be identified by cataloging public T cell receptors. The study used immunosequencing to profile the T cell repertoires of several hundred subjects and linked those repertoires to cytomegalovirus serostatus. In addition to the first cohort of around 670 subjects, a separate validation cohort of approximately 110 different subjects was used. High-throughput TCR immunosequencing, statistical association of individual TCRs with disease status, and machine learning were combined to predict cytomegalovirus infection status. A later analysis re-examined previously published TCR beta repertoires from 610 or so donors and added high-resolution HLA genotyping to investigate patterns of TCR occurrence. Rather than drawing on any new phenotypic data, the later analysis identified candidate immune exposures from TCR beta sequences and the way those sequences occurred across donors. In an earlier analysis of more than 550 of the donors, high-throughput TCR beta sequencing was used to judge whether each TCR beta V gene segment behaved as functional or pseudogenic. Alongside the repertoire data, information on donor age, sex, ethnicity and CMV serostatus was compiled. In a later genetic analysis, genome-wide SNP genotypes for 398 of the 666 donors were used, and that subset was treated as a discovery cohort. Every discovery cohort repertoire had been produced on one sequencing platform. HLA typing covered class I and class II loci at four-digit resolution. The number of typed donors differed by locus: about 620-640 for A, B, C, DRB1 and DQB1; some 500 for DQA1; approximately 600 for DPA1; and some 470 for DPB1. Because of strong linkage in the cohort, roughly five DR-DQ haplotypes were treated as single units for association and clustering. Among about 360 genotyped donors of the cohort, an average of roughly 240,000 unique TCR beta nucleotide sequences were sequenced per donor, about a sixth of them non-productive.

Overall study results and their limits: In a later genetic analysis, a missense DCLRE1C variant was associated with V-gene and J-gene trimming of TCR beta chains, and the association was replicated in an independent cohort. Only TCR beta chains were sequenced in this cohort, and the absence of alpha or paired-chain data limited detectable features. The presence/absence analyses assumed that sequencing depth was roughly uniform across donors, and that assumption may not be true. According to a later genetic analysis, donors in an Asian-associated ancestry cluster had fewer N-insertions in productive TCRs than the approximately 650-donor mean. The study listed over 150 TCR beta chains as associated with cytomegalovirus. According to a later analysis, parvovirus B19, influenza, CMV and Epstein-Barr virus appeared linked to several top co-occurrence clusters. In an earlier analysis of about 550 of the donors, most TCR beta V segments were observed in productive rearrangements about 87% or about 30% of the time, broadly matching IMGT annotations. The authors suggested that the approach could potentially be generalized to other disease states and immunological phenotypes. A later analysis associated about 17,000 TCR beta sequences with specific HLA alleles at a false discovery rate of 0.05. Because HLA typing was missing for some donors at each locus, association tests included only the typed subset. Cytomegalovirus status was reported to be diagnosed by the classifier with high specificity and sensitivity in both the original and validation cohorts. According to a later analysis, most CMV-associated TCR beta chains appeared to be HLA-restricted, and the HLA associations seemed to be driven largely by CMV exposure. A group of highly shared sequence variants was considered likely to be a technical artifact of the sequencing pipeline. The only immune exposure information available for the cohort was CMV serostatus. In a later analysis, HLA-associated TCR beta chains showed more clonal expansion and lower generation probabilities than non-associated chains that were equally common. Across donors, most TCR sequences were observed very rarely, whereas some public TCRs were present in many individuals. Seventeen rarely observed V segments, including chromosome 9 orphons, were excluded from the earlier analysis of about 500 of the donors because counts were too low. A few of the identified cytomegalovirus-associated TCR beta chains were confirmed in vitro to be specific for cytomegalovirus antigens. Correlated functional status among segregating V segments might reflect linkage disequilibrium, but an unknown experimental factor could not be ruled out. In a later analysis, the rate of TCR association differed among HLA loci, with DRB1 alleles having the most associated TCRs and HLA-C alleles having the fewest. A further reported finding was that TCR beta sequences accurately predicted the HLA-A and HLA-B alleles for most subjects in the first cohort. Because the 87-base-pair reads could not distinguish some IMGT-functional V segments, including TRBV6-2 and TRBV6-3, those segments were excluded. Strong co-occurrence of HLA alleles, especially DR and DQ, made assigning TCR associations to individual alleles difficult.

The CDR3 contains 14 residues, cysteine and phenylalanine counted. Only the CDR3 region is kept as DNA, spanning 42 bases read in frame from base 1. CDR1 and CDR2 are drawn from the germline V gene: MNHNS, SASEGT. Unmatched junction bases come to 5, with V trimmed by 5 bases and J by 4 bases. Libraries were built with the immunoSEQ multiplex PCR assay. For the multiplex PCR, a mixture combining 60 forward primers for TCR Vbeta segments and 13 reverse primers for TCR Jbeta segments was used. Amplification of the CDR3 region of rearranged TCR beta genes was performed with a multiplex PCR assay on genomic DNA. The amplified TCR beta libraries were sequenced on the Illumina HiSeq System as 87-base-pair reads. Per the source publication's procedure: In a later analysis, around 80 million unique TCR beta chains were counted across the 500 to 700 repertoires, and roughly 9.9 million of these chains were shared by at least two donors. Raw reads were error-corrected and collapsed into unique sequences with a nearest-neighbor algorithm that merged closely related sequences to remove PCR and sequencing errors. Alignment of CDR3 sequences to IMGT reference sequences was used to assign V, D and J gene segments. For a sequence to be retained, a match of at least six nucleotides to both a V gene segment and a J gene segment was required. A rearrangement was called productive if the CDR3 had no stop codons and remained in frame with V and J, and every other rearrangement was called non-productive. CDR3 was defined by IMGT convention, running from the second conserved V-encoded cysteine to the conserved J-encoded phenylalanine. In an earlier analysis of around 540 of the donors, sequences lacking an unambiguous match to a single V gene segment were excluded. In an earlier analysis of 587 of the donors, V segments were called functional above 56.7% productive rearrangements and were called segregating when the between-donor standard deviation exceeded 5%. A statistical classification framework was developed to diagnose cytomegalovirus status using the catalog of TCR beta chain sequences. In a later analysis, TCR nucleotide sequences were compared against IMGT/GENE-DB human TR gene sequences so that V and J genes could be assigned. The TCRdist pipeline was used in a later analysis to assign CDR3 sequences and most-parsimonious VDJ recombination scenarios. In a later analysis, each TCR beta chain was defined by its CDR3 amino acid sequence together with its V-gene family, and reads without a unique V-gene family were excluded. In a later analysis, fewer than 600 highly shared, low-generation-probability nucleotide sequences were removed to address suspected cross-contamination and a sequencing artifact. For each public chain, a later analysis derived a clonal expansion index from normalized ranks of inferred template counts within each repertoire. In a later analysis, generation probabilities were computed with a VDJ recombination model fitted to out-of-frame rearrangements, and the resulting probabilities were checked against IGoR. Hypergeometric tests were used in a later analysis to score TCR-TCR, TCR-HLA and TCR-CMV co-occurrence, with a repertoire-size bias correction applied to the TCR pairs. False discovery rates were estimated in a later analysis by permuting HLA or CMV assignments 20 times. A later analysis grouped co-occurring TCRs with DBSCAN, adding TCRdist sequence similarity when clustering within HLA-allele-positive subsets. For co-occurrence clustering, repertoires with fewer than 30,000 or more than 120,000 public chains were excluded, along with about five repertoires with anomalous nucleotide sharing. TCRdb carries this immuneACCESS record with in-frame sequences only. Its versions omit some clonotypes, under half of them owing to an unresolved V gene in the studies checked, with the rest unexplained. From that table come the V and J calls and clone size; the DNA was used to work out D and trimming. This sample has 210,000 or so clones in its table, and roughly 85% of those were observed once. In total, the top ten clones hold around 2% of the sample.

The cohort was made up of 500 to 800 healthy bone marrow donors. Cohort members were all nominally healthy when sampled, although unrecorded immune exposures were likely present. The donor was CMV seronegative and was included in the group of 352 seronegative cohort members. A peripheral blood sample was collected from each donor, and TCR beta sequencing was performed on peripheral blood mononuclear cells. The Qiagen DNeasy Blood Extraction Kit was used to extract genomic DNA from the blood cell samples. The origin of this receptor is a man aged 18 to 29 in good health and CMV-seronegative. The chain employs TRBV6-1 and TRBJ1-1, with 9 bases in between that match TRBD1. Sequenced input: PBMCs. The sequenced DNA is TGTGCCAGCAGTACGGGACAGGGAACCACTGAAGCTTTCTTT. Translated, it reads CASSTGQGTTEAFF.